A single TCR beta chain is shown here with its context. The antigen is undetermined. This entry is derived from a study of cytomegalovirus exposure and HLA in healthy donors. CDR3 length equals 16 residues. Germline CDR1 reads MGHDK; CDR2 reads SYGVNS. With 3 bases clipped from V and 4 bases from J, the junction kept 9 bases outside the gene matches. Study-level results: Rare TCR sequences dominated, though some public TCRs recurred in many donors. Earlier analysis found most TCR beta V segments productive about 87% or about 30% of the time. Per a later analysis, HLA-associated TCR beta chains showed more clonal expansion than other, equally common TCR beta chains. CMV serostatus was the only immune exposure information that was available.

PCR employed 60 Vbeta and 13 Jbeta primers. The method was immunoSEQ multiplex PCR; TCRdb's version includes in-frame clones alone and lacks a portion of them. This table holds more than 80,000 clones, approximately 89% found once. This chain joins TRBV25-1 and TRBJ2-7; 10 positions match TRBD2. Material for sequencing was PBMCs. This sequence originates from a man aged 30 to 39 in good health and CMV-seropositive. CDR3 in DNA: TGTGCCAGCAGTGACCCCAGGACTAGCGGTGGTTACGAGCAGTACTTC. Protein product: CASSDPRTSGGYEQYF.